The text below deals with one T cell receptor beta chain. This record comes from a study of blood T cell repertoires in COVID-19. Overall study: In each case, the material was cDNA or gDNA derived from T cells, B-cell-depleted T cells, or PBMCs.

Living in about two dozen US areas, the participants were between about 18 and 95 years of age. Before they entered the study, exposed participants had met a COVID-19 case within 2 weeks. The assay was immunoSEQ multiplex PCR, and TCRdb's table has in-frame clones only and misses some. The sample includes around 250,000 clones, around 84% of them seen just once. Trimming cost V 5 bases and J 0 bases, with 8 bases left between them. Germline assignment: CDR1 GTSNPN and CDR2 SVGIG (reference sequence). The CDR3 runs 13 residues. The source material was PBMCs or T cells enriched from blood (not recorded which). The sequence was collected from a man aged 40-55 years who had been exposed to COVID-19. V gene TRBV30 combines with J gene TRBJ1-3, with D possibly TRBD1 on 6 matching bases. The CDR3 DNA is TGTGCCTGGGGACAGAGCTCTGGAAACACCATATATTTT. Amino acid sequence: CAWGQSSGNTIYF. Complete variable domain (other parts from reference TRBV30 and TRBJ1-3): SQTIHQWPATLVQPVGSPLSLECTVEGTSNPNLYWYRQAAGRGLQLLFYSVGIGQISSEVPQNLSASRPQDRQFILSSKKLLLSDSGFYLCAWGQSSGNTIYFGEGSWLTVV.